This record looks at one T cell receptor (beta chain) sequence and its context. The antigen it recognizes is unknown. No per-base quality is available; no much larger clone lies one base away. The data were taken from a study of cytomegalovirus exposure and HLA in healthy donors (dated by TCRdb to 2017 to 2019). For context, the study as a whole: According to an earlier analysis of around 600 of the donors, about 170 million T cells yielded 90 million to 140 million unique TCR beta sequences and about 300 Gb of sequence data. Rather than drawing on any new phenotypic data, the later analysis identified candidate immune exposures from TCR beta sequences and the way those sequences occurred across donors. An early release that covered 640 HLA-typed donors contained 250 to 350 gigabases of sequencing data and 70 million to 100 million unique TCR sequences. Across some 400 genotyped donors of the cohort, an average of approximately 200,000 unique TCR beta nucleotide sequences per donor were sequenced, and approximately 19% of those sequences were non-productive. The study was designed to test whether signatures of past pathogen exposure could be identified by cataloging public T cell receptors. Along with the roughly 670-subject first cohort, a separate validation cohort of over a hundred different subjects was used. The T cell repertoires of under 750 subjects were profiled by immunosequencing and related to cytomegalovirus serostatus. To predict cytomegalovirus infection status, the study brought together high-throughput TCR immunosequencing, statistical association of individual TCRs with disease status, and machine learning. A later analysis re-examined previously published TCR beta repertoires from roughly 650 donors and added high-resolution HLA genotyping to investigate patterns of TCR occurrence. An earlier analysis of 587 of the donors used high-throughput TCR beta sequencing to judge whether each TCR beta V gene segment behaved as functional or pseudogenic. Every repertoire in the discovery cohort had been generated on one and the same sequencing platform. HLA typing covered class I and class II loci at four-digit resolution. Of the 300 to 500 genotyped donors, roughly 80% were placed in the genetic ancestry cluster associated with self-reported Caucasian donors. Several DR-DQ haplotypes were treated as single units for association and clustering because of strong linkage in the cohort. Donor age, sex, ethnicity and CMV serostatus were compiled alongside the repertoire data. The number of donors typed differed by locus, with roughly 620-640 for A, B, C, DRB1 and DQB1, roughly 550 for DQA1, 600 to 610 for DPA1, and around 460 for DPB1. In a later genetic analysis, genome-wide SNP genotypes for about three fifths of the roughly 670 donors were used, and that subset was treated as a discovery cohort. Points the paper makes about the study in general: In a later genetic analysis, a missense DCLRE1C variant was associated with V-gene and J-gene trimming of TCR beta chains, and the association was replicated in an independent cohort. In a later genetic analysis, fewer N-insertions in productive TCRs were reported among donors in an Asian-associated ancestry cluster than the roughly 640-donor mean. Only TCR beta chains were sequenced in this cohort, and the absence of alpha or paired-chain data limited detectable features. A further reported finding was that TCR beta sequences accurately predicted the HLA-A and HLA-B alleles for most subjects in the first cohort. When HLA alleles, especially DR and DQ, strongly co-occurred, TCR associations were difficult to assign to individual alleles. Linkage disequilibrium might explain the correlated functional status among segregating V segments, but an unknown experimental factor could not be excluded. In a later analysis, HLA-associated TCR beta chains showed more clonal expansion and lower generation probabilities than non-associated chains that were equally common. Across donors, most TCR sequences were observed very rarely, whereas some public TCRs were present in many individuals. A total of some 180 TCR beta chains were listed by the study as associated with cytomegalovirus. A later analysis reported that several top co-occurrence clusters appeared linked to parvovirus B19, influenza, CMV and Epstein-Barr virus. At a false discovery rate of 0.05, a later analysis linked around 15,000 TCR beta sequences to specific HLA alleles. In a later analysis, most CMV-associated TCR beta chains were found to appear HLA-restricted, with HLA associations seemingly driven largely by CMV exposure. In vitro tests confirmed that a few of the cytomegalovirus-associated TCR beta chains recognize cytomegalovirus antigens. Broadly in line with IMGT annotations, most TCR beta V segments showed up in productive rearrangements about 87% or about 30% of the time in an earlier analysis of several hundred of the donors. Roughly uniform sequencing depth across donors was assumed in presence/absence analyses, although this assumption may not hold. A group of highly shared sequence variants was considered likely to be a technical artifact of the sequencing pipeline. Some IMGT-functional V segments, including TRBV6-2 and TRBV6-3, could not be distinguished by the 87-base-pair reads and were therefore excluded. CMV serostatus was the only immune exposure information available for the cohort. The authors suggested that the approach could potentially be generalized to other disease states and immunological phenotypes. Because HLA typing was missing for some donors at each locus, association tests included only the typed subset. According to a later analysis, TCR association rates differed among HLA loci, with DRB1 alleles showing the most associated TCRs and HLA-C alleles showing the fewest. The earlier analysis of a few hundred of the donors excluded roughly 16 rarely observed V segments, including chromosome 9 orphons, because counts were too low. Cytomegalovirus status was reported to be diagnosed by the classifier with high specificity and sensitivity in both the original and validation cohorts.

The cohort consisted of some 730 healthy bone marrow donors. At the time of sampling, every cohort member was nominally healthy, though immune exposures that went unrecorded were likely present. The donor was CMV seropositive and was included in the group of 300 or so seropositive cohort members. Every donor gave a peripheral blood sample, and the peripheral blood mononuclear cells from that sample were used for TCR beta sequencing. The Qiagen DNeasy Blood Extraction Kit was used to extract genomic DNA from the blood cell samples. The library was produced with the immunoSEQ multiplex PCR assay. The multiplex PCR relied on a mix of 60 forward primers for TCR Vbeta segments and 13 reverse primers for TCR Jbeta segments. The CDR3 region of rearranged TCR beta genes was amplified from genomic DNA with a multiplex PCR assay. Amplified TCR beta libraries were sequenced as 87-base-pair reads on the Illumina HiSeq System. The study's own analysis went as follows. A later analysis tallied around 80 million unique TCR beta chains across the 700 or so repertoires, and approximately 9.9 million of those chains were shared by two or more donors. To remove PCR and sequencing errors, raw reads were error-corrected and collapsed into unique sequences using a nearest-neighbor algorithm that merged closely related sequences. CDR3 sequences were aligned to IMGT reference sequences to assign V, D and J gene segments. For a sequence to be retained, a match of at least six nucleotides was required to both a V gene segment and a J gene segment. Rearrangements were classified as productive when the CDR3 lacked stop codons and remained in frame with V and J, and all other rearrangements were classified as non-productive. CDR3 was defined according to IMGT convention as the region running from the second conserved V-encoded cysteine to the conserved J-encoded phenylalanine. The earlier analysis of about 560 of the donors excluded any sequence lacking an unambiguous match to a single V gene segment. An earlier analysis of under 750 of the donors called V segments functional above 56.7% productive rearrangements and segregating when the between-donor standard deviation exceeded 5%. A statistical classification framework was built for diagnosing cytomegalovirus status from the catalog of TCR beta chain sequences. In a later analysis, TCR nucleotide sequences were compared against IMGT/GENE-DB human TR gene sequences so that V and J genes could be assigned. A later analysis assigned CDR3 sequences and most-parsimonious VDJ recombination scenarios with the TCRdist pipeline. In a later analysis, every TCR beta chain was defined by the combination of its CDR3 amino acid sequence and its V-gene family, and reads without a unique V-gene family were dropped. To address suspected cross-contamination and a sequencing artifact, a later analysis removed 592 highly shared, low-generation-probability nucleotide sequences. In a later analysis, a clonal expansion index was calculated for each public chain from normalized within-repertoire ranks of inferred template counts. Generation probabilities in a later analysis came from a VDJ recombination model fitted to out-of-frame rearrangements, and those results were checked against IGoR. A later analysis scored TCR-TCR, TCR-HLA and TCR-CMV co-occurrence with hypergeometric tests, applying a repertoire-size bias correction to TCR pairs. A later analysis estimated false discovery rates by permuting HLA or CMV assignments 20 times. In a later analysis, co-occurring TCRs were grouped using DBSCAN, and TCRdist sequence similarity was added for clustering within HLA-allele-positive subsets. For co-occurrence clustering, repertoires with fewer than 30,000 or more than 120,000 public chains were excluded, along with roughly five repertoires with anomalous nucleotide sharing. TCRdb limited this immuneACCESS table to in-frame rearrangements with V and J called. A share of clones is missing; checked studies link under half to unresolved V genes, and the rest is unexplained. The V and J calls and clone size are taken from that table; D and trimming were inferred from the DNA. This sample has fewer than 120,000 clones in its table, and 65% to 80% of those were observed once. The leading ten clones occupy 2.5% to 3% of the sample.

The germline V gene sets CDR1 to SNHLY and CDR2 to FYNNEI. V gives up 4 bases and J gives up 11 bases, and the segment between their germline ends measures 17 bases. From the cysteine through the phenylalanine, the CDR3 covers 13 amino acids. Only CDR3 DNA is held: 39 bases, read in frame from base 1. Input material: PBMCs. In this chain, TRBV2 is recombined with TRBJ1-1, and perhaps TRBD1 as D gene, on 6 matching bases. The clonotype was recovered from a woman aged 55-70 years in good health and CMV-seropositive. The CDR3 protein: CASSGAGDNWAFF. The DNA sequence reads TGTGCCAGCAGTGGGGCAGGGGACAATTGGGCTTTCTTT.